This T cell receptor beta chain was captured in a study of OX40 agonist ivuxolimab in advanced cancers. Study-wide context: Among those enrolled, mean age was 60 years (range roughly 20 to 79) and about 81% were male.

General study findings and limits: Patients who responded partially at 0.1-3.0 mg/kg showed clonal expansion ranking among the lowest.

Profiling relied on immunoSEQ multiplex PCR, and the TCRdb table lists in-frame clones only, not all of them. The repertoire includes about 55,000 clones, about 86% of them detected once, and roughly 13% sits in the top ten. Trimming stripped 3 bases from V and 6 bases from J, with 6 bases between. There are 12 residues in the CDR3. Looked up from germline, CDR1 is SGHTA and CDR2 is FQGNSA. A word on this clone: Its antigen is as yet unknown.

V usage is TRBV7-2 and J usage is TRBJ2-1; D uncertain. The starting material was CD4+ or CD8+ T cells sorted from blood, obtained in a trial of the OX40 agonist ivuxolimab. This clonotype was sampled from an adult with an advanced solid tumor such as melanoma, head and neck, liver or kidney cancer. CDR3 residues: CASSFLTNEQFF. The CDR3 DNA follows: TGTGCCAGCAGCTTCCTTACCAATGAGCAGTTCTTC.